This T cell receptor (beta chain) was recovered during a study of vaccination and CD4 T cells after COVID-19. Across the study: Following dose two, a median 72 days (range 14 to 241) passed before post-vaccine samples were taken.

The germline V gene encodes CDR1 SEHNR and CDR2 FQNEAQ (reference sequence). There are 17 residues in the CDR3. With V trimmed by 1 base and J by 5 bases, 13 bases remained unmatched. With the Oncomine TCR Beta short-read assay, DNA from cultured CD4+ T cells was sequenced. From the PCR reads, TCRdb called clonotypes with MiXCR, one entry per CDR3 protein. The table records some 23,000 distinct CDR3 sequences, around 28% of them present only once. This clonotype was seen a handful of times. The antigen is undetermined. Noted time point: late sampling 161 to 241 days after vaccination in three convalescent patients. Treatment given: roughly 11-day PBMC culture with coronavirus spike peptide pools or control peptides (ViraFEST assay).

The origin of this receptor is a human donor who had recovered from COVID-19. Sample: CD4+ T cells from blood, cultured in vitro, taken about 7 months after SARS-CoV-2 vaccination. The chain has TRBV7-9 and TRBJ1-1, with 7 bases identical to TRBD1. In DNA form, the CDR3 reads TGTGCCAGCAGCTTAGGCAGGGGGATTTCATCGGGAACTGAAGCTTTCTTT. Translating it yields CASSLGRGISSGTEAFF. Drawing the rest from reference TRBV7-9 and TRBJ1-1, the complete variable domain is DTGVSQNPRHKITKRGQNVTFRCDPISEHNRLYWYRQTLGQGPEFLTYFQNEAQLEKSRLLSDRFSAERPKGSFSTLEIQRTEQGDSAMYLCASSLGRGISSGTEAFFGQGTRLTVV.